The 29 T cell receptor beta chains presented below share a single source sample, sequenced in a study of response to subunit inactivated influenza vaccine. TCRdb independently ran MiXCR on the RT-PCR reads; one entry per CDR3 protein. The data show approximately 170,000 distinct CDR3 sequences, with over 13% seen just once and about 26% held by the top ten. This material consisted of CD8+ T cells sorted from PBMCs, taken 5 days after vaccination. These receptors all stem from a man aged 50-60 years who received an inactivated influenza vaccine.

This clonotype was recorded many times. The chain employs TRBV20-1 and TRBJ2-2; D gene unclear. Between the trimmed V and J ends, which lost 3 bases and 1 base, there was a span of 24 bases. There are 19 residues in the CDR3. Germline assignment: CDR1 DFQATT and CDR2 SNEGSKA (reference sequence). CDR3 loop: CSARAPSVSRRGNTGELFF. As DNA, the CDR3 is TGCAGTGCTAGGGCCCCGTCGGTCTCGAGGAGAGGGAACACCGGGGAGCTGTTTTTT.

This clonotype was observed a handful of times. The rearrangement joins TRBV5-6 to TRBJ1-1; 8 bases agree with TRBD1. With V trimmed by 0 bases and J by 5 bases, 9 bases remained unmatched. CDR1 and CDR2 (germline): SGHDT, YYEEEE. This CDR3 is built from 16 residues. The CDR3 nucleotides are TGTGCCAGCAGCTTGGAGTCCAGGGGGCAGGAGACTGAAGCTTTCTTT. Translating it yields CASSLESRGQETEAFF.

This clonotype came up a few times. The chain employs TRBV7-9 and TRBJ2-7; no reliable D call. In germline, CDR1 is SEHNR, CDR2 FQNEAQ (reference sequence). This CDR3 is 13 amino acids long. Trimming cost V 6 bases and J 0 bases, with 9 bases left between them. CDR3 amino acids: CASRLSSSYEQYF. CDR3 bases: TGTGCCAGCAGGCTTTCCAGCTCCTACGAGCAGTACTTC. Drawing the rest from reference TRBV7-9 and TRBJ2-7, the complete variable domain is DTGVSQNPRHKITKRGQNVTFRCDPISEHNRLYWYRQTLGQGPEFLTYFQNEAQLEKSRLLSDRFSAERPKGSFSTLEIQRTEQGDSAMYLCASRLSSSYEQYFGPGTRLTVT.

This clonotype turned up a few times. DNA of the CDR3: TGTGCCACCAGCAGAGATGCAGGGGCCTACGAGCAGTACTTC. This encodes CATSRDAGAYEQYF. This rearrangement joins TRBV15 to TRBJ2-7; perhaps TRBD1 as D (6 bases). The germline V gene encodes CDR1 LNHNV and CDR2 YYDKDF (reference sequence). The V and J ends lost 0 bases and 2 bases respectively, with 8 bases between them. The CDR3 runs to 14 residues.

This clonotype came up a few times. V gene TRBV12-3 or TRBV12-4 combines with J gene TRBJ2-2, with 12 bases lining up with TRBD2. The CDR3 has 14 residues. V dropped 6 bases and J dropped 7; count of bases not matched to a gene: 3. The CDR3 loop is CASSPGLAGGELFF. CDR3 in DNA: TGTGCCAGCAGCCCGGGACTAGCGGGCGGGGAGCTGTTTTTT.

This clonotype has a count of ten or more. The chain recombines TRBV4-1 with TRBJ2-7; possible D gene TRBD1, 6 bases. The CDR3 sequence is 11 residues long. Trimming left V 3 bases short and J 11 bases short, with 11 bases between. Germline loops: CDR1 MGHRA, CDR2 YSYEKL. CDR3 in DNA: TGCGCCAGCAGCCAGGGAAGGGACAAGTACTTC. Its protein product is CASSQGRDKYF.

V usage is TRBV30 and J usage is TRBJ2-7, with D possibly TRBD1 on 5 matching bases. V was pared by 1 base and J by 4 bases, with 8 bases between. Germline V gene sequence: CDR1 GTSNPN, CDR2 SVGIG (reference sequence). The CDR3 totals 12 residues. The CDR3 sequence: CAWSADSYEQYF. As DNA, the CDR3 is TGTGCCTGGAGTGCTGACAGTTACGAGCAGTACTTC.

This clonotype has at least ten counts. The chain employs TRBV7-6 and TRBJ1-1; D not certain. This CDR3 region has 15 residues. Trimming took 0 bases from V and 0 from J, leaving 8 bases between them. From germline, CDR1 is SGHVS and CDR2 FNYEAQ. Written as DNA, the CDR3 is TGTGCCAGCAGCTTAGCTGATGGATTGAACACTGAAGCTTTCTTT. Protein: CASSLADGLNTEAFF.

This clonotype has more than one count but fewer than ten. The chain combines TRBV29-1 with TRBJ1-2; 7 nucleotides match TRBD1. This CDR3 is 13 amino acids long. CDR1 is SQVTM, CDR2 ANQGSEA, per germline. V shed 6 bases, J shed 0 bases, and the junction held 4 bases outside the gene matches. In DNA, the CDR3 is TGCAGCGTGAGACAGGGAACTAACTATGGCTACACCTTC. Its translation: CSVRQGTNYGYTF.

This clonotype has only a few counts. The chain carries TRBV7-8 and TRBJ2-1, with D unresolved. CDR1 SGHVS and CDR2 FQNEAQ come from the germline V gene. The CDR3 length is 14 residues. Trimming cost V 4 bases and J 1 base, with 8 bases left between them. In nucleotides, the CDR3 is TGTGCCAGCAGCTCCCCAGAGTCCTACAATGAGCAGTTCTTC. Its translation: CASSSPESYNEQFF.

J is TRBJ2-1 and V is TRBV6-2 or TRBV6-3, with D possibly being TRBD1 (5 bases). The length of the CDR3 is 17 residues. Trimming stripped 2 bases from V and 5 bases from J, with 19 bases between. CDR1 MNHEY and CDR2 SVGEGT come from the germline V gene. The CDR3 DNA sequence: TGTGCCAGCAGTTACCTACGCGCAGGGCGAATAGACAATGAGCAGTTCTTC. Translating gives CASSYLRAGRIDNEQFF.

CDR3 DNA sequence: TGTGCCAGCAGCGTACCTTCGGGAGGCACAGATACGCAGTATTTT. This sequence encodes CASSVPSGGTDTQYF. The rearrangement links TRBV9 to TRBJ2-3; TRBD2 might be the D (6 bases). The CDR3 runs 15 residues. CDR1 is SGDLS, CDR2 YYNGEE, per germline. V shed 1 base and J shed 1 base, with 10 bases lying between them.

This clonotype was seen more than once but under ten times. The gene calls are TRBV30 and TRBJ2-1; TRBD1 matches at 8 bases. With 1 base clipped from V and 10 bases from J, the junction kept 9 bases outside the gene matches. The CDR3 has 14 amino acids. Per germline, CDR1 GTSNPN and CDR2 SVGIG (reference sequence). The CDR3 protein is CAWSGQGAFWEQFF. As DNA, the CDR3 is TGTGCCTGGAGTGGGCAGGGGGCGTTTTGGGAGCAGTTCTTC.

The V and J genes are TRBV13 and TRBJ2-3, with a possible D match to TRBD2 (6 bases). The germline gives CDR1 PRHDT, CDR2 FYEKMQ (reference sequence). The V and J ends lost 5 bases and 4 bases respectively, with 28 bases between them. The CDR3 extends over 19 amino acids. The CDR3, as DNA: TGTGCCAGCAGCCCGTCGGACGTCGGACTAACCTTTGGCGCAGATACGCAGTATTTT. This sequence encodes CASSPSDVGLTFGADTQYF.

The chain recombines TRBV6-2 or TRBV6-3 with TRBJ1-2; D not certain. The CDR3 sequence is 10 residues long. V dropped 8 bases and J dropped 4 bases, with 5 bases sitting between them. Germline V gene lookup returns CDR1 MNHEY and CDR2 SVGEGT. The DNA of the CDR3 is TGTGCCAGCTACTTCTATGGCTACACCTTC. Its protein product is CASYFYGYTF.

This CDR3 reads CAIRHGQTYEQYF. The CDR3 bases are TGTGCCATCAGGCACGGACAAACCTACGAGCAGTACTTC. The chain couples TRBV10-3 to TRBJ2-7, with a tentative D call TRBD1 (5 bases). Germline values: CDR1 ENHRY, CDR2 SYGVKD. V gave up 6 bases and J gave up 2 bases, with 11 bases separating them. The CDR3 is made up of 13 amino acids.

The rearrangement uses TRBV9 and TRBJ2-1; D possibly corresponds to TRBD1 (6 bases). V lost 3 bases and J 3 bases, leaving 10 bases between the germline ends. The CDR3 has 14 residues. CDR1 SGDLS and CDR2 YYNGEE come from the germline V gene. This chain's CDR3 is CASSGAGDYNEQFF. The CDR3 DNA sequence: TGTGCCAGCAGCGGAGCAGGGGACTACAATGAGCAGTTCTTC.

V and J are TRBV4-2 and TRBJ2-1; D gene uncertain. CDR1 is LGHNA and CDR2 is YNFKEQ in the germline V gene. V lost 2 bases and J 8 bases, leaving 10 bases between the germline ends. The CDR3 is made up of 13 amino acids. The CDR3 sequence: CASSQFLGYEQFF. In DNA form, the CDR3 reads TGTGCCAGCAGCCAATTTTTGGGTTATGAGCAGTTCTTC.

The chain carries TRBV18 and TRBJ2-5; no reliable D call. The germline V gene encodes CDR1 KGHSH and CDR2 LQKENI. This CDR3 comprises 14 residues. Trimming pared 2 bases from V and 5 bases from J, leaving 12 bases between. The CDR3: CASSPGWGFETQYF. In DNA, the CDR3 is TGTGCCAGCTCACCAGGCTGGGGTTTCGAGACCCAGTACTTC. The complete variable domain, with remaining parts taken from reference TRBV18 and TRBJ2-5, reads NAGVMQNPRHLVRRRGQEARLRCSPMKGHSHVYWYRQLPEEGLKFMVYLQKENIIDESGMPKERFSAEFPKEGPSILRIQQVVRGDSAAYFCASSPGWGFETQYFGPGTRLLVL.

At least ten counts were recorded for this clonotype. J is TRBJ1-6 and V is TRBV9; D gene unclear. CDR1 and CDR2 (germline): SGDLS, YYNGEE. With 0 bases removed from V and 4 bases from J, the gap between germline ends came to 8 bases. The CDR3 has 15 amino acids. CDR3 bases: TGTGCCAGCAGCGTAGCTTGGGGTTATAATTCACCCCTCCACTTT. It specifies CASSVAWGYNSPLHF.

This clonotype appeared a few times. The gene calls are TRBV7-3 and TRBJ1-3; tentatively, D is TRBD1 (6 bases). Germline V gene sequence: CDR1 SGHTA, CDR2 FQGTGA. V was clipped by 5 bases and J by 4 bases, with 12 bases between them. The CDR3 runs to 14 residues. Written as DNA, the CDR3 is TGTGCCAGCAGCCAAACGGGGGCCGGAAACACCATATATTTT. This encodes CASSQTGAGNTIYF.

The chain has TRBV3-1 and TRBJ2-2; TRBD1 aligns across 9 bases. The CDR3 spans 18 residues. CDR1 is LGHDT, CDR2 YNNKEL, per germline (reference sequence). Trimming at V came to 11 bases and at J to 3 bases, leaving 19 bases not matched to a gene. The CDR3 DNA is TGTGCCTTCTGTAATAGCCCTCCGGGACAGGGTGACACCGGGGAGCTGTTTTTT. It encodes CAFCNSPPGQGDTGELFF.

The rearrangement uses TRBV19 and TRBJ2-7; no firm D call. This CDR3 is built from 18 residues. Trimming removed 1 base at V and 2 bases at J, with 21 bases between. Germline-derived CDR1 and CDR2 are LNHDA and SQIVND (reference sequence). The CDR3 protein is CASSIVTLDPQAPYEQYF. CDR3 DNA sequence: TGTGCCAGTAGTATAGTGACGTTGGACCCTCAAGCACCCTACGAGCAGTACTTC.

The CDR3 here is CASSDGTEDTQYF. The CDR3 DNA reads TGTGCCAGCAGTGATGGGACAGAAGATACGCAGTATTTT. V and J are TRBV6-1 and TRBJ2-3, with 7 positions matching TRBD1. The germline V gene has CDR1 MNHNS and CDR2 SASEGT. The CDR3 contains 13 residues. With 3 bases clipped from V and 5 bases from J, the junction kept 2 bases outside the gene matches.

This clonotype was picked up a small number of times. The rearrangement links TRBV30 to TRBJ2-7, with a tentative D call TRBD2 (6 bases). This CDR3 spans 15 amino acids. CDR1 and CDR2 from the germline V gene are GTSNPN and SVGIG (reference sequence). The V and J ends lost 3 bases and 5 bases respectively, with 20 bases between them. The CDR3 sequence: CAWRVTGGDFDEQYF. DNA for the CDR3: TGTGCCTGGAGAGTCACAGGAGGGGATTTTGACGAGCAGTACTTC.

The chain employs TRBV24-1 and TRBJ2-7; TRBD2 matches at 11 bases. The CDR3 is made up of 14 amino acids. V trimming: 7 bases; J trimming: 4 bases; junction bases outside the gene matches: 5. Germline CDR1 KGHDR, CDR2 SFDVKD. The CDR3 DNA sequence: TGTGCCACCAGCGCTAGCGGGAGGTGGTACGAGCAGTACTTC. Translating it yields CATSASGRWYEQYF.

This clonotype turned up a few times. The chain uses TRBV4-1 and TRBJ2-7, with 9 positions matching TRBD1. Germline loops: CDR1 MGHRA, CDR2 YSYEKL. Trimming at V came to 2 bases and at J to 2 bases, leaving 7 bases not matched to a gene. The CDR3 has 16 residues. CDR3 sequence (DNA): TGCGCCAGCAGCCAACCCCGGGACAGGGCAACCTACGAGCAGTACTTC. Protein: CASSQPRDRATYEQYF.

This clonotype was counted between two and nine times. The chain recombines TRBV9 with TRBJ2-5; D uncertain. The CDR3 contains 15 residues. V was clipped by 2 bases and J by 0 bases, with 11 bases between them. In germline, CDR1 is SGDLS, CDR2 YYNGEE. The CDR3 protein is CASSVGSAYQETQYF. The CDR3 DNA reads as TGTGCCAGCAGCGTCGGGTCAGCCTACCAAGAGACCCAGTACTTC.

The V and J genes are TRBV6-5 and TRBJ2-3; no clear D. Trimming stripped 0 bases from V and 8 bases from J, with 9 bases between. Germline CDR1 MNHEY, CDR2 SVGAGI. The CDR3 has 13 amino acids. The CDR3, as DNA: TGTGCCAGCAGTTACTCAAGTGCGGCTACGCAGTATTTT. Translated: CASSYSSAATQYF.